Listed below are T cell receptor beta chains from one sample, sequenced in a study of T cells in Graves' hyperthyroidism and ophthalmopathy. TCRdb itself ran the multiplex PCR reads through MiXCR, one entry per CDR3 protein. The sample consists of 300,000 or so distinct CDR3 sequences, roughly 23% of them appearing once. The sequenced material came from blood. These receptors were collected from a woman aged 45-65 years with Graves' hyperthyroidism. Each CDR3 is given with its conserved first and last residue. A D gene is named only where the DNA matches it firmly. Rows give clone size only sometimes, using once, few, many, or a class for an expanded clone.

j_gene,d_gene,abundance,v_gene,CDR3aa,CDR3nt
TRBJ2-3,TRBD2,many,TRBV7-3,CASSSGGSYTDTQYF,TGTGCCAGCAGCTCGGGAGGCAGCTACACAGATACGCAGTATTTT
TRBJ2-7,.,few,TRBV6-2/TRBV6-3,CASSPRRMSGGFEQYF,TGTGCCAGCAGTCCACGTAGGATGTCTGGGGGATTCGAGCAGTACTTC
TRBJ1-5,.,many,TRBV12-3/TRBV12-4,CASTFGGQPQHF,TGTGCCAGCACCTTTGGGGGTCAGCCCCAGCATTTT
TRBJ2-3,.,.,TRBV10-3,CAISESDVGRSTDTQYF,TGTGCCATCAGTGAGTCGGACGTAGGGCGAAGCACAGATACGCAGTATTTT
TRBJ2-3,TRBD2,many,TRBV10-3,CAISESTSGLAPTDTQYF,TGTGCCATCAGTGAGTCGACCTCCGGACTAGCGCCCACAGATACGCAGTATTTT
TRBJ1-1,.,few,TRBV6-1,CASKAGPRGAFF,TGTGCCAGCAAAGCCGGGCCTCGGGGCGCTTTCTTT
TRBJ1-2,TRBD1,.,TRBV7-2,CASSSIRGPPSYGYTF,TGTGCCAGCAGTTCTATAAGGGGGCCCCCTAGCTATGGCTACACCTTC
TRBJ2-5,TRBD2,.,TRBV28,CASTGASRGEETQYF,TGTGCCAGCACCGGGGCCTCCCGGGGGGAAGAGACCCAGTACTTC
TRBJ2-1,.,many,TRBV7-2,CASSLYSTISSYNEQFF,TGTGCCAGCAGCTTATACAGCACTATAAGCTCCTACAATGAGCAGTTCTTC
TRBJ2-5,.,many,TRBV3-1,CASSQGSSYGVEETQYF,TGTGCCAGCAGCCAAGGATCAAGCTATGGGGTCGAAGAGACCCAGTACTTC
TRBJ1-1,.,.,TRBV2,CASSDRGRAEAFF,TGTGCCAGCAGTGATAGGGGACGCGCTGAAGCTTTCTTT
TRBJ2-1,TRBD2,.,TRBV5-1,CASSFLGLAGLSSYNEQFF,TGCGCCAGCAGCTTTTTAGGACTAGCGGGCCTTAGCTCCTACAATGAGCAGTTCTTC
TRBJ2-3,.,few,TRBV20-1,CSARGGQGTDTQYF,TGCAGTGCTAGAGGGGGTCAAGGGACAGATACGCAGTATTTT
TRBJ1-1,.,many,TRBV28,CASSLLGAEAFF,TGTGCCAGCAGTTTATTAGGGGCTGAAGCTTTCTTT
TRBJ1-5,TRBD1,.,TRBV2,CASRLGTGYQPQHF,TGTGCCAGCAGACTCGGGACAGGGTATCAGCCCCAGCATTTT
TRBJ1-3,.,.,TRBV12-3/TRBV12-4,CASSVDPGLNSGNTIYF,TGTGCCAGCAGCGTTGACCCGGGCCTCAACTCTGGAAACACCATATATTTT